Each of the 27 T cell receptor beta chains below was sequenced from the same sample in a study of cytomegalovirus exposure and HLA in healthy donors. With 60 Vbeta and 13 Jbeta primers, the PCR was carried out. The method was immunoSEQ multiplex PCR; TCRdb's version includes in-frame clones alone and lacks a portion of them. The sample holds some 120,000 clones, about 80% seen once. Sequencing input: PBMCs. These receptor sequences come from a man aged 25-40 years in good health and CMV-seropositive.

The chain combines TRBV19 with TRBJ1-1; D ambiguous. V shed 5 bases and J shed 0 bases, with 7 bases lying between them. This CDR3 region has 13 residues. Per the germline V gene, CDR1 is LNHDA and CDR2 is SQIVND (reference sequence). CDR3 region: CASSFQVNTEAFF. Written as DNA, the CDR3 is TGTGCCAGTAGTTTCCAGGTGAACACTGAAGCTTTCTTT.

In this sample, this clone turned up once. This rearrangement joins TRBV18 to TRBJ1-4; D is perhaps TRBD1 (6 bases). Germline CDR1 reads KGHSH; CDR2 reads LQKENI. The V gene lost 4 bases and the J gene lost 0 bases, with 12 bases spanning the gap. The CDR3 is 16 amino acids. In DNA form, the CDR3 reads TGTGCCAGCTCACTGACAGGTCCTGCAACTAATGAAAAACTGTTTTTT. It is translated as CASSLTGPATNEKLFF.

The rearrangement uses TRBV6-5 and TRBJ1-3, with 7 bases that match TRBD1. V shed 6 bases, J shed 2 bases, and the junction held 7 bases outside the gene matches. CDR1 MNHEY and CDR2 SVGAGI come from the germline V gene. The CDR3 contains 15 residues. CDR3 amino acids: CASRPNRGPGNTIYF. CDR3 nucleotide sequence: TGTGCCAGCAGACCTAACAGGGGACCTGGAAACACCATATATTTT.

The CDR3 loop reads CASSRFGTGDEQYF. The CDR3 DNA reads TGCGCCAGCAGCCGCTTCGGGACAGGGGACGAGCAGTACTTC. V gene TRBV4-1 combines with J gene TRBJ2-7, with 10 bases aligning to TRBD1. This CDR3 has 14 residues. Germline loops: CDR1 MGHRA, CDR2 YSYEKL. The junction had 5 bases not matched to a gene; V was cut back by 4 bases and J by 5 bases.

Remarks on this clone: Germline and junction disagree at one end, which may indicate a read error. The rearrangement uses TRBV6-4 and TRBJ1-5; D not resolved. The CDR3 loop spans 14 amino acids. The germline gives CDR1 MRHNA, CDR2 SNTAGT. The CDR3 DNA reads TGTGCCAGCAGTGACTCAGCAGACAATCAGTCCCAGCATTTT. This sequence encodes CASSDSADNQSQHF.

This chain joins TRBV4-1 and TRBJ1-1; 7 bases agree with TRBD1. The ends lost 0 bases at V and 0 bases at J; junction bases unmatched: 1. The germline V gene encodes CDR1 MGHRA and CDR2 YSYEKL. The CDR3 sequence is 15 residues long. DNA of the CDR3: TGCGCCAGCAGCCAAGAAAGGGGGCTGAACACTGAAGCTTTCTTT. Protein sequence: CASSQERGLNTEAFF.

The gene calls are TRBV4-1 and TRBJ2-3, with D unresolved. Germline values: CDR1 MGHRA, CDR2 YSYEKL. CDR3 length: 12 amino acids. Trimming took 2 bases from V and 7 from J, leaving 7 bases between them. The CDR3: CASSQQAHTQYF. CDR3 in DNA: TGCGCCAGCAGCCAACAGGCCCATACGCAGTATTTT.

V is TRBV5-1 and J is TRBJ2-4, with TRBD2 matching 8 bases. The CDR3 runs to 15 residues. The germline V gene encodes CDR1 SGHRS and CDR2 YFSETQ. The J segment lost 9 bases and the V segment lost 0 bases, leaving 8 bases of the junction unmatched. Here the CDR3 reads CASSLAAGGLSIQYF. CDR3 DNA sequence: TGCGCCAGCAGCTTGGCCGCGGGGGGTTTAAGCATTCAGTACTTC.

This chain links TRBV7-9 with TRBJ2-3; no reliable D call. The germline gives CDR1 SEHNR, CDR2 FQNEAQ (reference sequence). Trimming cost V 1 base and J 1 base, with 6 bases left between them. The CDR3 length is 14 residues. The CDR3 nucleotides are TGTGCCAGCAGCTTAGACGGAGGCACAGATACGCAGTATTTT. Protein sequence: CASSLDGGTDTQYF. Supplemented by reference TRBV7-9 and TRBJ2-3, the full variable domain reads DTGVSQNPRHKITKRGQNVTFRCDPISEHNRLYWYRQTLGQGPEFLTYFQNEAQLEKSRLLSDRFSAERPKGSFSTLEIQRTEQGDSAMYLCASSLDGGTDTQYFGPGTRLTVL.

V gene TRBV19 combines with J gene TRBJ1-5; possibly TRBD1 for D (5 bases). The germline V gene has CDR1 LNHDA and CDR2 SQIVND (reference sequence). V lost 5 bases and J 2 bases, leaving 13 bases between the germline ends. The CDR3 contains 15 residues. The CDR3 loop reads CASSEWGSGNQPQHF. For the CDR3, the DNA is TGTGCCAGTAGTGAGTGGGGCAGTGGCAATCAGCCCCAGCATTTT.

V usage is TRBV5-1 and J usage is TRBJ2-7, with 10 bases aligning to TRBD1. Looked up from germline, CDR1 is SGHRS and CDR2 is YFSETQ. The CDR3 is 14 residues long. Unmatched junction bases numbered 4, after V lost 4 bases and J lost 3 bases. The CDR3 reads CASSARTGGYEQYF. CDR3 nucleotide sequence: TGCGCCAGCAGCGCCCGGACAGGGGGCTACGAGCAGTACTTC.

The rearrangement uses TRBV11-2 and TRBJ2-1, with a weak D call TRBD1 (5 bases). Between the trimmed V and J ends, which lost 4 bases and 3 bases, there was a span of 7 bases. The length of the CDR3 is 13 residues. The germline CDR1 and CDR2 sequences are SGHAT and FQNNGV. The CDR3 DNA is TGTGCCAGCAGCTGGCAGGGCTACAATGAGCAGTTCTTC. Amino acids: CASSWQGYNEQFF.

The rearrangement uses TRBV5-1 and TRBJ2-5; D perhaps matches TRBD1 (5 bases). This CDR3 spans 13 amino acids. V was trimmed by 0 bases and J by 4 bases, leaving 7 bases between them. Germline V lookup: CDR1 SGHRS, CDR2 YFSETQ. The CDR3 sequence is CASSLGRAETQYF. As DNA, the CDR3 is TGCGCCAGCAGCTTGGGCAGGGCAGAGACCCAGTACTTC.

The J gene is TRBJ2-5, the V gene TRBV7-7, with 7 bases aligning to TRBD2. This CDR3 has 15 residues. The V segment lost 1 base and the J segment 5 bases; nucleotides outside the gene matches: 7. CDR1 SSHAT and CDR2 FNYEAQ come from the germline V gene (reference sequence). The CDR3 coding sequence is TGTGCCAGCAGCTTAGGAGGACTAGGCGGGGAGACCCAGTACTTC. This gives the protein CASSLGGLGGETQYF.

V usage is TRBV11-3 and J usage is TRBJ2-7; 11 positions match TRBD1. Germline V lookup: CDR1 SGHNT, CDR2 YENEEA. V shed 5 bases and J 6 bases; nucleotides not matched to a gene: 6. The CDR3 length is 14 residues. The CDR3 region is CASSPPGTGGEQYF. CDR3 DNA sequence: TGTGCCAGCAGCCCCCCCGGGACAGGGGGCGAGCAGTACTTC.

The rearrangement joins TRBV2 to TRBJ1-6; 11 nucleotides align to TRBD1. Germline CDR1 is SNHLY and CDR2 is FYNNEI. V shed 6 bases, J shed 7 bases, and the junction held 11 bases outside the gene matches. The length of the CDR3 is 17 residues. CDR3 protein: CASRPSGQGARNSPLHF. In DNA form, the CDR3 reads TGTGCCAGCAGACCATCCGGACAGGGGGCTAGAAATTCACCCCTCCACTTT.

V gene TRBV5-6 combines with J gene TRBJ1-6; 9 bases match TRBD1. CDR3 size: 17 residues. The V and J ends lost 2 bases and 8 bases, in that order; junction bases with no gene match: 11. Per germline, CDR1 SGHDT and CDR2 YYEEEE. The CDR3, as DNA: TGTGCCAGCAGCTTCCTCCGGGACAGGGAGGACTATTCACCCCTCCACTTT. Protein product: CASSFLRDREDYSPLHF.

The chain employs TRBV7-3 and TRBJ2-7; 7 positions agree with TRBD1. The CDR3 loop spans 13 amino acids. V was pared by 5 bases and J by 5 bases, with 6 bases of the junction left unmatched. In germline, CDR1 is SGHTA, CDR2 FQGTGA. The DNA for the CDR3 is TGTGCCAGCAGCATCAACAGGGGCAACGAGCAGTACTTC. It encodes CASSINRGNEQYF.

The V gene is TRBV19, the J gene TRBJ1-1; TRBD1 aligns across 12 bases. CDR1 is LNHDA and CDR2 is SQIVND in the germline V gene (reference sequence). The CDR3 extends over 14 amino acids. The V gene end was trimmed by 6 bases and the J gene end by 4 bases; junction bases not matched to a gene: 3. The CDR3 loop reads CASRGQGATTEAFF. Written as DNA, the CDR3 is TGTGCCAGTAGGGGACAGGGGGCGACCACTGAAGCTTTCTTT. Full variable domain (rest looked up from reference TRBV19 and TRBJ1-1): DGGITQSPKYLFRKEGQNVTLSCEQNLNHDAMYWYRQDPGQGLRLIYYSQIVNDFQKGDIAEGYSVSREKKESFPLTVTSAQKNPTAFYLCASRGQGATTEAFFGQGTRLTVV.

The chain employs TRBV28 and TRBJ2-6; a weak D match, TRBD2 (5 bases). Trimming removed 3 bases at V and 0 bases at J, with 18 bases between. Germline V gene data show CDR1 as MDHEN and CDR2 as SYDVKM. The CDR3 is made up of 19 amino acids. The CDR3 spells CASSLRAVRSLSGANVLTF. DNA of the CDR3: TGTGCCAGCAGTTTGCGGGCGGTCAGGAGCCTCTCTGGGGCCAACGTCCTGACTTTC. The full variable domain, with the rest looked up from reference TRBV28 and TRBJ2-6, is DVKVTQSSRYLVKRTGEKVFLECVQDMDHENMFWYRQDPGLGLRLIYFSYDVKMKEKGDIPEGYSVSREKKERFSLILESASTNQTSMYLCASSLRAVRSLSGANVLTFGAGSRLTVL.

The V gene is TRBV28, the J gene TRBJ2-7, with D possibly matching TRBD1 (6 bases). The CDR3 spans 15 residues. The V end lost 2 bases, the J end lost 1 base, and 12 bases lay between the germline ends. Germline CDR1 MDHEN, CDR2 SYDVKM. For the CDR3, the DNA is TGTGCCAGCAGTTTACTAGGGGGAGAATCCTACGAGCAGTACTTC. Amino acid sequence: CASSLLGGESYEQYF.

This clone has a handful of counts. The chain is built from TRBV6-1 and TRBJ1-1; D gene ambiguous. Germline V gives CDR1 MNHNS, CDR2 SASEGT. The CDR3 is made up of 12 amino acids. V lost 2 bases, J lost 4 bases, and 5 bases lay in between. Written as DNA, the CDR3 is TGTGCCAGCAGTGAACAGTTCACTGAAGCTTTCTTT. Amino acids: CASSEQFTEAFF.

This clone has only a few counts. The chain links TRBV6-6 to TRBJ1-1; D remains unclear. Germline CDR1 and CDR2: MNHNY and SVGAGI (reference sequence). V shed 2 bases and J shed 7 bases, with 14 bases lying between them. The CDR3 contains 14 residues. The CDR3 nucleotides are TGTGCCAGCAGTTACCTTGGTCGGGAAGATGAAGCTTTCTTT. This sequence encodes CASSYLGREDEAFF.

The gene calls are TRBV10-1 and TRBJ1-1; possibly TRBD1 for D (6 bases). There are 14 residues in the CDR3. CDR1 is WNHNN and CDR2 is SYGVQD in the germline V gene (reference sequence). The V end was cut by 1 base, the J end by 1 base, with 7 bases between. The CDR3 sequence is CASSEYRANTEAFF. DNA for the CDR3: TGCGCCAGCAGTGAGTACAGGGCGAACACTGAAGCTTTCTTT.

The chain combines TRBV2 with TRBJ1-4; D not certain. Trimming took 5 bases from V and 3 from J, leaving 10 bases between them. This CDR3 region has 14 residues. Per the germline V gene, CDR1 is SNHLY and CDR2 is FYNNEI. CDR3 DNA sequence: TGTGCCAGCAGTCTCGGGGAGGCTAATGAAAAACTGTTTTTT. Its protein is CASSLGEANEKLFF. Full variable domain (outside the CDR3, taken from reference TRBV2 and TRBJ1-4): EPEVTQTPSHQVTQMGQEVILRCVPISNHLYFYWYRQILGQKVEFLVSFYNNEISEKSEIFDDQFSVERPDGSNFTLKIRSTKLEDSAMYFCASSLGEANEKLFFGSGTQLSVL.

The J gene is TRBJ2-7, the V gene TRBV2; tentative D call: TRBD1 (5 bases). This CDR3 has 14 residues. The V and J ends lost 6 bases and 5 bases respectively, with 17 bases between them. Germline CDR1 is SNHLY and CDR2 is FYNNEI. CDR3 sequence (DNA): TGTGCCAGCAGACCCAGGGCCCTCTTGAACGAGCAGTACTTC. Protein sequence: CASRPRALLNEQYF.

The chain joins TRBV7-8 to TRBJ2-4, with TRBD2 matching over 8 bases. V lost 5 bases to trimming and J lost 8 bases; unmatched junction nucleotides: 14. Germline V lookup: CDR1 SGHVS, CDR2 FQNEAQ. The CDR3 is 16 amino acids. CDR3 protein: CASSHGTSSSGHIQYF. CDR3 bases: TGTGCCAGCAGCCACGGGACTAGTTCGTCTGGTCACATTCAGTACTTC. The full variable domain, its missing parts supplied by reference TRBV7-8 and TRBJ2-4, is GAGVSQSPRYKVAKRGQDVALRCDPISGHVSLFWYQQALGQGPEFLTYFQNEAQLDKSGLPSDRFFAERPEGSVSTLKIQRTQQEDSAVYLCASSHGTSSSGHIQYFGAGTRLSVL.